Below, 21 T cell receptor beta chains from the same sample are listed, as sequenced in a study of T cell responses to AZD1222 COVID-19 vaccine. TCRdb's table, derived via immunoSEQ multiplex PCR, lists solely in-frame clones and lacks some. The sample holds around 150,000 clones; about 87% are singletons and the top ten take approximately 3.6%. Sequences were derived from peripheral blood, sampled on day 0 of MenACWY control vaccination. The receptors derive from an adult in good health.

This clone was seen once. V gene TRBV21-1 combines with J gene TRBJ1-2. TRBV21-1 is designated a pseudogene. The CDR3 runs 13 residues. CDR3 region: CASSRGVNYGYTF. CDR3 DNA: TGTGCCAGCAGCCGAGGGGTTAACTATGGCTACACCTTC.

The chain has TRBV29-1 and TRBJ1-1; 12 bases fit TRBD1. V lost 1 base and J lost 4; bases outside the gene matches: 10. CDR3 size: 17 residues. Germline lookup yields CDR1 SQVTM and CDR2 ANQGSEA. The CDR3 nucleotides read TGCAGCGTTGAAGTGGGTAGGGACAGGGGGCAGGGCACTGAAGCTTTCTTT. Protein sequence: CSVEVGRDRGQGTEAFF.

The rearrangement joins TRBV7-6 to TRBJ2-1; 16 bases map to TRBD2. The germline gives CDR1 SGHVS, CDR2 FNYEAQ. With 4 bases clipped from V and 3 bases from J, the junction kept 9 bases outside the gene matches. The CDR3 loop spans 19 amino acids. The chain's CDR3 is CASSSSGTSGRANYNEQFF. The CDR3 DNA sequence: TGTGCCAGCAGCTCTTCCGGGACTAGCGGGAGGGCCAACTACAATGAGCAGTTCTTC.

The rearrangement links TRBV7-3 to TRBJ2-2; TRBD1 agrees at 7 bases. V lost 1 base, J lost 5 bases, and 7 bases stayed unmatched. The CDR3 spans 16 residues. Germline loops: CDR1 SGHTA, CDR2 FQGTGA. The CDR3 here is CASSLRGRGLTGELFF. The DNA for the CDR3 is TGTGCCAGCAGCTTAAGGGGCAGGGGGTTAACCGGGGAGCTGTTTTTT. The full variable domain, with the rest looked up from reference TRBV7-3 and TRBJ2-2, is GAGVSQTPSNKVTEKGKYVELRCDPISGHTALYWYRQSLGQGPEFLIYFQGTGAADDSGLPNDRFFAVRPEGSVSTLKIQRTERGDSAVYLCASSLRGRGLTGELFFGEGSRLTVL.

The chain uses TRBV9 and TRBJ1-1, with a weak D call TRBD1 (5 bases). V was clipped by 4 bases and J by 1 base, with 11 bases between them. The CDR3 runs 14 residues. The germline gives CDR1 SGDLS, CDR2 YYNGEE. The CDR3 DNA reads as TGTGCCAGCAGCCGCGGGGGATCGAACACTGAAGCTTTCTTT. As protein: CASSRGGSNTEAFF.

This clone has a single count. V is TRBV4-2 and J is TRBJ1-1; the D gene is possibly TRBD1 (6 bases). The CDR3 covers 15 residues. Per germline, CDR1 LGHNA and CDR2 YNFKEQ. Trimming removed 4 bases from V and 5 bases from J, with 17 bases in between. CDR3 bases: TGTGCCAGCAGCCGAGGGAGGGGGGAGGTTACTGAAGCTTTCTTT. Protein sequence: CASSRGRGEVTEAFF.

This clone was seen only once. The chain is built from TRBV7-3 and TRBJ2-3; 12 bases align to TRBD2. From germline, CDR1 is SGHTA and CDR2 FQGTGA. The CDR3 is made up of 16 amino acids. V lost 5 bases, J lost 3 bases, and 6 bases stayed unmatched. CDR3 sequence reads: CASSLRGLAGTDTQYF. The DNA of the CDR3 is TGTGCCAGCAGCCTGAGAGGACTAGCGGGGACAGATACGCAGTATTTT.

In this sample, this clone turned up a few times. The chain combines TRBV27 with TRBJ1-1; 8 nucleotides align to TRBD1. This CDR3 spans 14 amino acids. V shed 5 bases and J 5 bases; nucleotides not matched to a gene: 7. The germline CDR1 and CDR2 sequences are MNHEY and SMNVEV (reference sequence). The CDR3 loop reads CASSLRGRKTEAFF. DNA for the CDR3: TGTGCCAGCAGTCTCAGGGGGCGGAAGACTGAAGCTTTCTTT.

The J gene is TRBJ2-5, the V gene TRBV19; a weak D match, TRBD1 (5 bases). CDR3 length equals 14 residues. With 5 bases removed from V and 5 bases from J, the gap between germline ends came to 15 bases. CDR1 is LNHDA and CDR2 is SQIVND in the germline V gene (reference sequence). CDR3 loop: CASSAGHLGETQYF. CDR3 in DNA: TGTGCCAGTAGTGCCGGACACCTCGGGGAGACCCAGTACTTC. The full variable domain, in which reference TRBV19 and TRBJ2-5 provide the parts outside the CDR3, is DGGITQSPKYLFRKEGQNVTLSCEQNLNHDAMYWYRQDPGQGLRLIYYSQIVNDFQKGDIAEGYSVSREKKESFPLTVTSAQKNPTAFYLCASSAGHLGETQYFGPGTRLLVL.

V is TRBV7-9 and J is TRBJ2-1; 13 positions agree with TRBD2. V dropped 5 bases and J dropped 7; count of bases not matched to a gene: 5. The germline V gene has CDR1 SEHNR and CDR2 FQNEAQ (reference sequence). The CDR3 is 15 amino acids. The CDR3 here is CASSPLGLAGNEQFF. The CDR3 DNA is TGTGCCAGCAGCCCTCTGGGACTAGCGGGGAATGAGCAGTTCTTC.

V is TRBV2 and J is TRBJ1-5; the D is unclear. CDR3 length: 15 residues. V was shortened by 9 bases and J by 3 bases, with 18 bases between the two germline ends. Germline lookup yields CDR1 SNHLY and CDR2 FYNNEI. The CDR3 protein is CASRETVAFNQPQHF. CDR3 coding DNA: TGTGCCAGTCGGGAGACTGTCGCCTTCAATCAGCCCCAGCATTTT. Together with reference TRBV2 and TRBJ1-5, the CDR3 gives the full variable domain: EPEVTQTPSHQVTQMGQEVILRCVPISNHLYFYWYRQILGQKVEFLVSFYNNEISEKSEIFDDQFSVERPDGSNFTLKIRSTKLEDSAMYFCASRETVAFNQPQHFGDGTRLSIL.

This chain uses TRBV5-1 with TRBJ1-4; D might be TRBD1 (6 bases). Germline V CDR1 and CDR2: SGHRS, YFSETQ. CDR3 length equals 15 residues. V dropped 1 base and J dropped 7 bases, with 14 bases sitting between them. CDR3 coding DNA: TGCGCCAGCAGCTTGCCCACAGGGTCGGGTGAAAAACTGTTTTTT. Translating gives CASSLPTGSGEKLFF.

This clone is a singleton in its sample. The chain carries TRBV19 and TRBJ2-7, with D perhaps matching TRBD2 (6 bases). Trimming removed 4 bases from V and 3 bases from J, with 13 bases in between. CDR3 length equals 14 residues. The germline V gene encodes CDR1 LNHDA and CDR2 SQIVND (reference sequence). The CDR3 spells CASSRLDSYYEQYF. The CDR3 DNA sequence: TGTGCCAGTAGTAGACTAGACAGTTACTACGAGCAGTACTTC.

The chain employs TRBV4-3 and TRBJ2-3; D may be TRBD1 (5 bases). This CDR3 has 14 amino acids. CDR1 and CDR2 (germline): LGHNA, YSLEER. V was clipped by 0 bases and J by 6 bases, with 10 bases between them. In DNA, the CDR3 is TGCGCCAGCAGCCAAGATATAGGGGCGGATACGCAGTATTTT. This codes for CASSQDIGADTQYF.

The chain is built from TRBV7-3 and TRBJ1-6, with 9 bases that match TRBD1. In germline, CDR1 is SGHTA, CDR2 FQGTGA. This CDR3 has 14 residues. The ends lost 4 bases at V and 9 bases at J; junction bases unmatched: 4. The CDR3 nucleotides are TGTGCCAGCAGCTCAGGACAGGGGAGTTCACCCCTCCACTTT. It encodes CASSSGQGSSPLHF.

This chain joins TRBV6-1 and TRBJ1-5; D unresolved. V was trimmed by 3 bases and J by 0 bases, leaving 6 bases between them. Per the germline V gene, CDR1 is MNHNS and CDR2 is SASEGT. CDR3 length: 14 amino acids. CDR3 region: CASSEQYSNQPQHF. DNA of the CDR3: TGTGCCAGCAGTGAGCAATATAGCAATCAGCCCCAGCATTTT.

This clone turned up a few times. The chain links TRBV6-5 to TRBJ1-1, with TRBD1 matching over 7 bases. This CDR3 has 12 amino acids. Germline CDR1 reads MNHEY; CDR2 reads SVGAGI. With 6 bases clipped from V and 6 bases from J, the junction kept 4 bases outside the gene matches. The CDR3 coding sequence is TGTGCCAGCAGACAGGGGTTCGCTGAAGCTTTCTTT. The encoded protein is CASRQGFAEAFF.

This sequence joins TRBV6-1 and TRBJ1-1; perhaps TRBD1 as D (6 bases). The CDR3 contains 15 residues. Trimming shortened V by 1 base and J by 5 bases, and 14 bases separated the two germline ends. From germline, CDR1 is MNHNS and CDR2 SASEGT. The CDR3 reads CASSEGRGRMTEAFF. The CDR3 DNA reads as TGTGCCAGCAGTGAAGGTCGGGGGCGTATGACTGAAGCTTTCTTT.

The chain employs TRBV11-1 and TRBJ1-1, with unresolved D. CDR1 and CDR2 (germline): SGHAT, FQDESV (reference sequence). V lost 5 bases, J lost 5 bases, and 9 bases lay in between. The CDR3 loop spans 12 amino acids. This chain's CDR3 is CASSNRQTEAFF. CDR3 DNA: TGTGCCAGCAGCAACCGACAAACTGAAGCTTTCTTT. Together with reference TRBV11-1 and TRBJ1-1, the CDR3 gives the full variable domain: EAEVAQSPRYKITEKSQAVAFWCDPISGHATLYWYRQILGQGPELLVQFQDESVVDDSQLPKDRFSAERLKGVDSTLKIQPAELGDSAMYLCASSNRQTEAFFGQGTRLTVV.

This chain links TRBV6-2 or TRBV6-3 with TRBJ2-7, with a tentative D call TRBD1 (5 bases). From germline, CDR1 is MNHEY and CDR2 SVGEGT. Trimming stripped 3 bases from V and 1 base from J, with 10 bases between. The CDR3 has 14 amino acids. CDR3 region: CASSYDRRSYEQYF. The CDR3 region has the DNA TGTGCCAGCAGTTATGACAGAAGATCCTACGAGCAGTACTTC.

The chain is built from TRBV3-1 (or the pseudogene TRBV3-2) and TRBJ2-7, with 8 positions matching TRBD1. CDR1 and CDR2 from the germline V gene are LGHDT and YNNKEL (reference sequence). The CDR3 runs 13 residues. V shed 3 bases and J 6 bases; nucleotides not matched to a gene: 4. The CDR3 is CASSQQTGAEQYF. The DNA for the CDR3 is TGTGCCAGCAGCCAGCAGACAGGGGCCGAGCAGTACTTC.